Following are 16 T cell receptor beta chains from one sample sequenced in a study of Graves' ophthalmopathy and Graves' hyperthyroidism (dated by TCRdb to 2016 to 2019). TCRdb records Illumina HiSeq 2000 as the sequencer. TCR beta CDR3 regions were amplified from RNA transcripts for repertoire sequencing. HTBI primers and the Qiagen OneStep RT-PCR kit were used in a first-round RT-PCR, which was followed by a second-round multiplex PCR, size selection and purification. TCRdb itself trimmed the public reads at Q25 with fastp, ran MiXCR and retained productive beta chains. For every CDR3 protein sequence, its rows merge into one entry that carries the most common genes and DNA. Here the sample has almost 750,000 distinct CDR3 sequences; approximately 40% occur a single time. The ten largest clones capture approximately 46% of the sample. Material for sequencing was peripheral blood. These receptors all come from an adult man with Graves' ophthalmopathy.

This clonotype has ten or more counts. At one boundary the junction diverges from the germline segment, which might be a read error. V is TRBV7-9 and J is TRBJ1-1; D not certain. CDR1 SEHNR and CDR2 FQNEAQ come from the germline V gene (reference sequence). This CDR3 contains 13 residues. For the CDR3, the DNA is TGCGCCAGCAGCTTGGTAACCAACACTGAAGCTTTCTTT. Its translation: CASSLVTNTEAFF. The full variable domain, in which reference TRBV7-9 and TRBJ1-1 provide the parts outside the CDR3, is DTGVSQNPRHKITKRGQNVTFRCDPISEHNRLYWYRQTLGQGPEFLTYFQNEAQLEKSRLLSDRFSAERPKGSFSTLEIQRTEQGDSAMYLCASSLVTNTEAFFGQGTRLTVV.

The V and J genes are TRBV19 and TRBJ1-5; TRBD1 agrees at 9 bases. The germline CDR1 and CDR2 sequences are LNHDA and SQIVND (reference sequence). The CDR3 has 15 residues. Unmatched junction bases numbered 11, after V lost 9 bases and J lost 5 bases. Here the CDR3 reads CASKSGDRVDQPQHF. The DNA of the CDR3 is TGTGCCAGCAAGTCAGGGGACAGGGTAGATCAGCCCCAGCATTTT.

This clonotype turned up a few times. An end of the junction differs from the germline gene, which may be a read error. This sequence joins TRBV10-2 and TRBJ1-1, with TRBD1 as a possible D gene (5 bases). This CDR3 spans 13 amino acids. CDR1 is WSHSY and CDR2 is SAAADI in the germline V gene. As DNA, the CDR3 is TGTGCCAGCTCTGACCAGGGGAACACTGAAGCTTTCTTT. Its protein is CASSDQGNTEAFF.

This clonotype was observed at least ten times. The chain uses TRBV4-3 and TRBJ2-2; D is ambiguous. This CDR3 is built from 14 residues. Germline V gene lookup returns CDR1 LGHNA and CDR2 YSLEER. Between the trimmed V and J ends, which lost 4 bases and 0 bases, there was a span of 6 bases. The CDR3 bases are TGCGCCAGCAGCCTAACAACGAACACCGGGGAGCTGTTTTTT. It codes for CASSLTTNTGELFF.

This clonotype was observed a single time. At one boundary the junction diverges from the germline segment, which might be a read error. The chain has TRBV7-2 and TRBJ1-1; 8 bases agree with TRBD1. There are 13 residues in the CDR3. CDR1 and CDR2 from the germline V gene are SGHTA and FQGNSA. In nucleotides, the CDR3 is TGCGCCAGCAGCCCAAGGGACAGGCCAGGAGCTTTCTTT. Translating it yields CASSPRDRPGAFF.

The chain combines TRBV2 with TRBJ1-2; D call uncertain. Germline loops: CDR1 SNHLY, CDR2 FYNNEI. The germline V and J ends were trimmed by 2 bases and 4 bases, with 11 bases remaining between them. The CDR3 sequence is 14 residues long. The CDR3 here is CASSEMWGAYGYTF. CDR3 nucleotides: TGTGCCAGCAGTGAAATGTGGGGAGCCTATGGCTACACCTTC.

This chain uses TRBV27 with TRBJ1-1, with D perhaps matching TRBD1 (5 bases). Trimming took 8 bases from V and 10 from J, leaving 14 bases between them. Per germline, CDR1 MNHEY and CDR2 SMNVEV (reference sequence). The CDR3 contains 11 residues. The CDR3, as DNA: TGTGCCAGCTATACCGGGGGGATAGCTTTCTTT. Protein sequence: CASYTGGIAFF.

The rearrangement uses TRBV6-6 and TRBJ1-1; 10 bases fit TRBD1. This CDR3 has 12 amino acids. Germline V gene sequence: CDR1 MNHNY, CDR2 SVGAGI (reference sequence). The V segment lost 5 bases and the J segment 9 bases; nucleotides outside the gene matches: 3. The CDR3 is CASSQDRGQAFF. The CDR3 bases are TGTGCCAGCAGTCAAGACAGGGGGCAAGCTTTCTTT.

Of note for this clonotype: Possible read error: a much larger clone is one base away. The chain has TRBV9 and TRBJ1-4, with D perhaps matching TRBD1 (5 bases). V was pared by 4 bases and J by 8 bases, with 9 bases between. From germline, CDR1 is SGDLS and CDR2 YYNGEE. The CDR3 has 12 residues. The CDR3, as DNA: TGTGCCAGCAGCACCGACAGAGAAAAACTGTTTTTT. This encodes CASSTDREKLFF.

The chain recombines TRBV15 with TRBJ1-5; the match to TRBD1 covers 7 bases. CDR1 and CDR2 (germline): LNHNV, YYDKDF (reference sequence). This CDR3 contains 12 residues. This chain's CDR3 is CAHRGGNQPQHF. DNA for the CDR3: TGTGCACACAGGGGAGGGAATCAGCCCCAGCATTTT.

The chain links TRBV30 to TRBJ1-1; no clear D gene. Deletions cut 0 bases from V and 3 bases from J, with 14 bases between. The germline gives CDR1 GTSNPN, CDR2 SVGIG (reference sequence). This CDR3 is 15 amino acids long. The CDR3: CAWSVGVEYDTEAFF. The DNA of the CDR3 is TGTGCCTGGAGTGTCGGGGTTGAGTATGACACTGAAGCTTTCTTT.

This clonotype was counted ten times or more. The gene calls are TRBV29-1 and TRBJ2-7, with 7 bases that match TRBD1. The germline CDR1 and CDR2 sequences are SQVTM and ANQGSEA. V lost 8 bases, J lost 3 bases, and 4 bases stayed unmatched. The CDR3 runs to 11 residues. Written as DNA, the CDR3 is TGCAGCACCAGGGACAGCTACGAGCAGTACTTC. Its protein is CSTRDSYEQYF.

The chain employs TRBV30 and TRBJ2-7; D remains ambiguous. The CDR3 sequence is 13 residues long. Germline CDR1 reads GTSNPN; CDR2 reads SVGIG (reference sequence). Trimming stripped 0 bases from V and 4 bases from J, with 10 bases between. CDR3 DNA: TGTGCCTGGAGTGTTCGTCTAGGGTACGAGCAGTACTTC. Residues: CAWSVRLGYEQYF.

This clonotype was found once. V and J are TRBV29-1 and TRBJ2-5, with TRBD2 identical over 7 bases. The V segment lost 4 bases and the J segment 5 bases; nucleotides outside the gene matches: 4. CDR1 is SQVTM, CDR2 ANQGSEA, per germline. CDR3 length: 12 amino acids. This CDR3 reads CSVVMGGETQYF. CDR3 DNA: TGCAGCGTTGTAATGGGGGGGGAGACCCAGTACTTC.

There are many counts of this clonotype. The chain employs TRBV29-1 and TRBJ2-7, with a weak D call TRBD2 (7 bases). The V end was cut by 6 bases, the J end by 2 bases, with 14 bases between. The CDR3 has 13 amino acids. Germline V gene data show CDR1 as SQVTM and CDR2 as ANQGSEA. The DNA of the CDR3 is TGCAGCGTCAGGAGGGGGGGCCCCTACGAGCAGTACTTC. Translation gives CSVRRGGPYEQYF.

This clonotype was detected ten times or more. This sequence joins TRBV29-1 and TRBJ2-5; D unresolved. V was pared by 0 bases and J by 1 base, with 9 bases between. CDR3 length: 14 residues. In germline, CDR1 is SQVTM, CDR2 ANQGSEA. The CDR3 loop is CSVEDLRIQETQYF. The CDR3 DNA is TGCAGCGTTGAAGATCTAAGGATCCAAGAGACCCAGTACTTC. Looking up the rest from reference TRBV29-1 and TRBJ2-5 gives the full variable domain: SAVISQKPSRDICQRGTSLTIQCQVDSQVTMMFWYRQQPGQSLTLIATANQGSEATYESGFVIDKFPISRPNLTFSTLTVSNMSPEDSSIYLCSVEDLRIQETQYFGPGTRLLVL.